This entry concerns a single TCR beta chain. Its target is not known. V lost 0 bases and J lost 0, with 8 bases in between. Germline V gene lookup returns CDR1 SGDLS and CDR2 YYNGEE. The CDR3 totals 15 residues. The sample is drawn from a study of T cell responses to AZD1222 COVID-19 vaccine. Study context: Second-dose groups at about 4 or about 12 weeks were pooled.

Study-wide findings and caveats: As reported, nearly half of all spike-specific TCRs target variant regions that are unmutated.

TCRdb's copy holds only in-frame clones and misses some; the assay was immunoSEQ multiplex PCR. The sample includes roughly 100,000 clones, approximately 93% seen only once; the top ten take roughly 5%. The source is an adult in good health. The chain recombines TRBV9 with TRBJ2-3; no definite D call. Sequenced here: peripheral blood, sampled on day 0 of AZD1222 vaccination. The CDR3 DNA reads as TGTGCCAGCAGCGTAGGACTGACAAGCACAGATACGCAGTATTTT. Translation gives CASSVGLTSTDTQYF.